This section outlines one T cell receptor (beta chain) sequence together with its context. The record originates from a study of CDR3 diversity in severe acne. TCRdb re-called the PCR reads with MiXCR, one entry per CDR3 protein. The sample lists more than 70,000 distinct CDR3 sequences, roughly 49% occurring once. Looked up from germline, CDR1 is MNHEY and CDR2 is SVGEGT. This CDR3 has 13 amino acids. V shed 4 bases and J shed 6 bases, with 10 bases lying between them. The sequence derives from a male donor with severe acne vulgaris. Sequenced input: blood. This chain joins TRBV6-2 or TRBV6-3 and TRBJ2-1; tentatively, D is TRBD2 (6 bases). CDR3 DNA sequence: TGTGCCAGCAGTTCGGGGGACTTCAATGAGCAGTTCTTC. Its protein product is CASSSGDFNEQFF.